Listed here are 20 T cell receptor beta chains from one sample, sequenced in a study of cytomegalovirus exposure and HLA in healthy donors. A multiplex PCR was run with 60 Vbeta primers and 13 Jbeta primers. Produced via immunoSEQ multiplex PCR; TCRdb's table is partial and in-frame only. The sample records about 150,000 clones, roughly 77% being singletons. Sequenced input: PBMCs. All receptors come from a man younger than 45 in good health and CMV-seropositive.

The chain recombines TRBV10-3 with TRBJ1-1; the D is unclear. Trimming left V 2 bases short and J 5 bases short, with 9 bases between. Germline V lookup: CDR1 ENHRY, CDR2 SYGVKD. The CDR3 contains 13 residues. Here the CDR3 DNA reads TGTGCCATCAGTGAGATTGGCGGAACTGAAGCTTTCTTT. Encoded protein: CAISEIGGTEAFF.

The chain has TRBV2 and TRBJ2-1; 12 bases map to TRBD2. The length of the CDR3 is 15 residues. V lost 5 bases to trimming and J lost 7 bases; unmatched junction nucleotides: 6. Germline CDR1 and CDR2: SNHLY and FYNNEI. CDR3 DNA: TGTGCCAGCAGTCTGACTAGCGGGAGAGGTAATGAGCAGTTCTTC. This sequence encodes CASSLTSGRGNEQFF.

The chain carries TRBV27 and TRBJ2-7; D possibly corresponds to TRBD1 (6 bases). CDR3 length: 13 amino acids. V was cut by 3 bases and J by 3 bases, with 9 bases left in between. Germline CDR1 MNHEY, CDR2 SMNVEV (reference sequence). CDR3 in amino acids: CASSFGQYYEQYF. CDR3 nucleotide sequence: TGTGCCAGCAGTTTTGGACAGTACTACGAGCAGTACTTC.

The chain has TRBV25-1 and TRBJ2-2; D gene unclear. CDR1 MGHDK and CDR2 SYGVNS come from the germline V gene. V lost 3 bases and J 3 bases, leaving 14 bases between the germline ends. The CDR3 loop spans 16 amino acids. The CDR3 spells CASSEPKESDTGELFF. CDR3 in DNA: TGTGCCAGCAGTGAGCCTAAGGAGTCGGACACCGGGGAGCTGTTTTTT.

The V call is TRBV19, the J call TRBJ1-5; D possibly corresponds to TRBD1 (5 bases). From germline, CDR1 is LNHDA and CDR2 SQIVND (reference sequence). The CDR3 consists of 12 residues. Trimming pared 8 bases from V and 7 bases from J, leaving 12 bases between. The chain's CDR3 is CASGQGLQPQHF. CDR3 DNA: TGTGCCAGTGGCCAGGGTTTGCAGCCCCAGCATTTT.

The J gene is TRBJ2-1, the V gene TRBV6-1; 8 nucleotides line up with TRBD1. The V gene end was trimmed by 6 bases and the J gene end by 1 base; junction bases not matched to a gene: 5. The germline gives CDR1 MNHNS, CDR2 SASEGT. CDR3 length: 15 amino acids. CDR3 residues: CASRVGQGSYNEQFF. Here the CDR3 DNA reads TGTGCCAGCAGGGTTGGACAGGGTTCCTACAATGAGCAGTTCTTC.

This chain joins TRBV7-3 and TRBJ1-1; D unresolved. CDR3 length: 14 amino acids. V shed 1 base and J shed 3 bases, with 9 bases lying between them. Germline-derived CDR1 and CDR2 are SGHTA and FQGTGA. The CDR3 loop reads CASSLKRRDTEAFF. DNA for the CDR3: TGTGCCAGCAGCTTAAAAAGGAGGGACACTGAAGCTTTCTTT.

In its sample, this clone was seen a few times. The chain recombines TRBV29-1 with TRBJ1-1; 12 bases match TRBD1. With 7 bases clipped from V and 5 bases from J, the junction kept 5 bases outside the gene matches. The CDR3 consists of 13 residues. In germline, CDR1 is SQVTM, CDR2 ANQGSEA. The CDR3 loop reads CSAGDRGLTEAFF. The DNA of the CDR3 is TGCAGCGCCGGGGACAGGGGGCTGACTGAAGCTTTCTTT.

This chain connects TRBV27 to TRBJ1-1; unclear D gene. This CDR3 has 15 residues. The germline CDR1 and CDR2 sequences are MNHEY and SMNVEV (reference sequence). The germline V and J ends were trimmed by 5 bases and 1 base, with 14 bases remaining between them. The CDR3 DNA follows: TGTGCCAGCAGTCTAGTAAGACTCAGGAACACTGAAGCTTTCTTT. Amino acid sequence: CASSLVRLRNTEAFF.

The rearrangement uses TRBV12-5 and TRBJ1-4; 9 positions agree with TRBD1. This CDR3 contains 13 residues. After removal of 1 base from V and 12 bases from J, the junction contained 3 bases not matched to a gene. CDR1 and CDR2 from the germline V gene are LGHNT and FRNRAP. The CDR3 DNA reads TGTGCTAGTGGTTTGGAGACAGGGGGGGAACTGTTTTTT. Residues: CASGLETGGELFF. The whole variable domain, filled in from reference TRBV12-5 and TRBJ1-4, reads DARVTQTPRHKVTEMGQEVTMRCQPILGHNTVFWYRQTMMQGLELLAYFRNRAPLDDSGMPKDRFSAEMPDATLATLKIQPSEPRDSAVYFCASGLETGGELFFGSGTQLSVL.

V is TRBV10-3 and J is TRBJ1-1, with 8 bases that match TRBD1. From germline, CDR1 is ENHRY and CDR2 SYGVKD. There are 15 residues in the CDR3. Trimming at V came to 5 bases and at J to 1 base, leaving 6 bases not matched to a gene. In nucleotides, the CDR3 is TGTGCCATCAGTCGCGCCGGGACAGGGAACACTGAAGCTTTCTTT. Encoded protein: CAISRAGTGNTEAFF.

The chain links TRBV19 to TRBJ1-1; 8 bases line up with TRBD1. The CDR3 totals 15 residues. V was clipped by 4 bases and J by 2 bases; unmatched bases: 6. CDR1 and CDR2 from the germline V gene are LNHDA and SQIVND (reference sequence). CDR3 protein: CASSRPGQGNTEAFF. In nucleotides, the CDR3 is TGTGCCAGTAGTAGGCCCGGACAGGGTAACACTGAAGCTTTCTTT.

The chain employs TRBV27 and TRBJ1-1, with D unresolved. Germline CDR1 and CDR2: MNHEY and SMNVEV (reference sequence). The CDR3 sequence is 14 residues long. Trimming pared 4 bases from V and 0 bases from J, leaving 9 bases between. The CDR3 is CASSSWAMNTEAFF. CDR3 DNA: TGTGCCAGCAGTTCTTGGGCAATGAACACTGAAGCTTTCTTT.

This chain links TRBV11-2 with TRBJ2-5; 7 positions match TRBD1. Germline lookup yields CDR1 SGHAT and CDR2 FQNNGV. This CDR3 region has 13 residues. The junction had 3 bases not matched to a gene; V was cut back by 3 bases and J by 5 bases. This CDR3 reads CASSFGTVETQYF. The CDR3 nucleotides read TGTGCCAGCAGCTTCGGGACAGTGGAGACCCAGTACTTC.

The chain joins TRBV5-8 to TRBJ2-1; the D gene is possibly TRBD2 (6 bases). This CDR3 comprises 12 residues. Germline CDR1 SGHTS, CDR2 YDEGEE. V was trimmed by 0 bases and J by 9 bases, leaving 7 bases between them. The DNA of the CDR3 is TGTGCCAGCAGCTTGGCCGGGGGTGAGCAGTTCTTC. This codes for CASSLAGGEQFF.

The chain combines TRBV7-3 with TRBJ2-1; 7 bases match TRBD2. The CDR3 sequence is 13 residues long. CDR1 is SGHTA and CDR2 is FQGTGA in the germline V gene. After removal of 3 bases from V and 7 bases from J, the junction contained 3 bases not matched to a gene. The CDR3: CASSLGGANEQFF. CDR3 DNA: TGTGCCAGCAGCTTGGGAGGGGCAAATGAGCAGTTCTTC.

The rearrangement links TRBV6-5 to TRBJ2-5; perhaps TRBD2 as D (5 bases). The CDR3 has 16 residues. V was shortened by 2 bases and J by 4 bases, with 17 bases between the two germline ends. CDR1 is MNHEY, CDR2 SVGAGI, per germline. CDR3 sequence reads: CASSYPRYSEGETQYF. DNA for the CDR3: TGTGCCAGCAGTTACCCACGTTATAGCGAAGGAGAGACCCAGTACTTC.

The chain uses TRBV28 and TRBJ1-2, with 10 bases lining up with TRBD1. The CDR3 has 17 amino acids. The junction had 11 bases not matched to a gene; V was cut back by 5 bases and J by 2 bases. CDR1 is MDHEN and CDR2 is SYDVKM in the germline V gene. CDR3: CASSALTGQGRNYGYTF. In DNA, the CDR3 is TGTGCCAGCAGTGCTCTCACGGGACAGGGGAGAAACTATGGCTACACCTTC.

The V and J genes are TRBV25-1 and TRBJ2-1; tentatively, D is TRBD2 (5 bases). CDR3 length: 17 amino acids. Trimming took off 1 base at V and 0 bases at J, with 13 bases between the two ends. Germline V lookup: CDR1 MGHDK, CDR2 SYGVNS. CDR3 sequence: CASSESSREVSYNEQFF. Written as DNA, the CDR3 is TGTGCCAGCAGTGAATCCTCCCGGGAAGTCTCCTACAATGAGCAGTTCTTC.

This rearrangement joins TRBV30 to TRBJ1-1, with D tentatively TRBD1 (6 bases). V gave up 8 bases and J gave up 2 bases, with 15 bases separating them. Germline V gives CDR1 GTSNPN, CDR2 SVGIG (reference sequence). The CDR3 spans 13 residues. The CDR3, as DNA: TGTGCCCGTTCGGGGGGACAAAACACTGAAGCTTTCTTT. Its translation: CARSGGQNTEAFF.